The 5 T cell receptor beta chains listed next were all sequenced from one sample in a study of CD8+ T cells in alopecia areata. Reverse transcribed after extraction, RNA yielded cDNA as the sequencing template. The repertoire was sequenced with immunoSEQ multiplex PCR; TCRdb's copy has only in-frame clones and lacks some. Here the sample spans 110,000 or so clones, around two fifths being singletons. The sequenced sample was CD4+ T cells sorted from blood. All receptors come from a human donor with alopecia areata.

CDR3 sequence (DNA): TGTGCCAGCAGCCCGAATACGCAGTATTTT. It yields the protein CASSPNTQYF. This chain links TRBV2 with TRBJ2-3; D not certain. Germline V gives CDR1 SNHLY, CDR2 FYNNEI. The CDR3 loop spans 10 amino acids. V lost 6 bases and J lost 7, with 5 bases in between. Full variable domain (missing parts from reference TRBV2 and TRBJ2-3): EPEVTQTPSHQVTQMGQEVILRCVPISNHLYFYWYRQILGQKVEFLVSFYNNEISEKSEIFDDQFSVERPDGSNFTLKIRSTKLEDSAMYFCASSPNTQYFGPGTRLTVL.

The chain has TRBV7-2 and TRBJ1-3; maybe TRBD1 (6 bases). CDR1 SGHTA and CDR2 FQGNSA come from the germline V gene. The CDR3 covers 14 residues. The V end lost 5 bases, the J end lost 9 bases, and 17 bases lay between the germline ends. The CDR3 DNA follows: TGTGCCAGCAGCCTGTCCAGGGGCCTGAGCACCATATATTTT. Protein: CASSLSRGLSTIYF.

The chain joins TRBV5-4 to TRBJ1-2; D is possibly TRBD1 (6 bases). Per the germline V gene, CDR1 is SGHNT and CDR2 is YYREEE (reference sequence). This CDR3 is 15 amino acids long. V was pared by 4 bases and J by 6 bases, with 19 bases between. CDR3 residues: CASSHISTGGDGYTF. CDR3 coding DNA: TGTGCCAGCAGCCATATCTCGACAGGAGGTGATGGCTACACCTTC.

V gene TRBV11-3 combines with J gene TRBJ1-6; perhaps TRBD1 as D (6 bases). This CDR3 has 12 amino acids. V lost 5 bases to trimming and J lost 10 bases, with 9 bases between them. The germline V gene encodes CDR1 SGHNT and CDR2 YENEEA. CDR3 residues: CASSPGDSPLHF. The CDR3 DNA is TGTGCCAGCAGCCCAGGGGACTCACCCCTCCACTTT.

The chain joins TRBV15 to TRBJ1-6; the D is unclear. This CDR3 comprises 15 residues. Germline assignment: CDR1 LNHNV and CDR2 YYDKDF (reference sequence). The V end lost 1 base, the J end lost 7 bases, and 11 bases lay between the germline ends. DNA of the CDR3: TGTGCCACCAGCAGAGTAGGCGGGAACAATTCACCCCTCCACTTT. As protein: CATSRVGGNNSPLHF.